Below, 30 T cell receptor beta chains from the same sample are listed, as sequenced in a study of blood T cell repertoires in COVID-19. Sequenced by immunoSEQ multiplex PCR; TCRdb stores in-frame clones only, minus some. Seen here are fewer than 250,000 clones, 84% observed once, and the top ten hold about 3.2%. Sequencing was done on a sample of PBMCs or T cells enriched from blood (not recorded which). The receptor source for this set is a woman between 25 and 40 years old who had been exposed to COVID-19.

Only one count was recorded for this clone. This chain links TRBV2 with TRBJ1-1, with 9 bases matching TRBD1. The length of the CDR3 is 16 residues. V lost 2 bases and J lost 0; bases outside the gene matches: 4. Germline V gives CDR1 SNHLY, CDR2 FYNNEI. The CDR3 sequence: CASSERGQGMNTEAFF. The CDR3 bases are TGTGCCAGCAGTGAACGCGGACAGGGGATGAACACTGAAGCTTTCTTT.

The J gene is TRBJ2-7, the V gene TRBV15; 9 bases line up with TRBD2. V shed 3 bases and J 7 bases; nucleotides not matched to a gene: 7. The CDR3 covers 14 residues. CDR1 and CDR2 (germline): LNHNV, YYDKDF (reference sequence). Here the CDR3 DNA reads TGTGCCACCAGCAGGGGGACTAGCCTACGGGAGCAGTACTTC. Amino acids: CATSRGTSLREQYF.

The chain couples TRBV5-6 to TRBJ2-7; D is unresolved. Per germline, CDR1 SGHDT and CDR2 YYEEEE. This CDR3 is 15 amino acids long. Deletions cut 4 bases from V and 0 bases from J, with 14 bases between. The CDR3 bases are TGTGCCAGCAGCCCAAGCCCCTCGCGCTCCTACGAGCAGTACTTC. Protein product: CASSPSPSRSYEQYF.

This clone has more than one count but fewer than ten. CDR3 protein: CASSYSLQGQGGGYTF. The CDR3 bases are TGTGCCAGCAGTTACTCCCTACAGGGACAGGGGGGCGGCTACACCTTC. V usage is TRBV6-5 and J usage is TRBJ1-2, with 11 nucleotides matching TRBD1. Germline-derived CDR1 and CDR2 are MNHEY and SVGAGI. The CDR3 is 16 residues long. After removal of 0 bases from V and 8 bases from J, the junction contained 8 bases not matched to a gene.

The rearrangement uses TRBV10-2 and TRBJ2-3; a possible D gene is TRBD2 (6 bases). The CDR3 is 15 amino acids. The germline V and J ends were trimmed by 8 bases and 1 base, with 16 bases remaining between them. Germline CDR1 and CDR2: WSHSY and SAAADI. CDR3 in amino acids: CASGPGEAGTDTQYF. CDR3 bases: TGCGCCAGCGGACCGGGGGAAGCGGGCACAGATACGCAGTATTTT.

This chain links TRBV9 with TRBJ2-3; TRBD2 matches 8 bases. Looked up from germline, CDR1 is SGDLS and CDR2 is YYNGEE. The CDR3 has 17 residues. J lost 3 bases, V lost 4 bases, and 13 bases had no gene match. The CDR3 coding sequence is TGTGCCAGCAGCCTCGGGCGGAGCGGGGGAGCGACAGATACGCAGTATTTT. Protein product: CASSLGRSGGATDTQYF.

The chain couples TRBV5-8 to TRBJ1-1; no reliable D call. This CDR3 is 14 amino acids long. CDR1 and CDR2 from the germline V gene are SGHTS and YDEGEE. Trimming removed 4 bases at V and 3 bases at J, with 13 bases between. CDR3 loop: CASSPVREDTEAFF. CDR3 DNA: TGTGCCAGCAGCCCCGTAAGGGAGGACACTGAAGCTTTCTTT.

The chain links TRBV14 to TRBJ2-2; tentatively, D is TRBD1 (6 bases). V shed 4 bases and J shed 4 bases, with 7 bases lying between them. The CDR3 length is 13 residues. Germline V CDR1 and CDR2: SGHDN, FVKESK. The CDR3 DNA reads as TGTGCCAGCAGCCGGACAGCCACCGGGGAGCTGTTTTTT. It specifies CASSRTATGELFF.

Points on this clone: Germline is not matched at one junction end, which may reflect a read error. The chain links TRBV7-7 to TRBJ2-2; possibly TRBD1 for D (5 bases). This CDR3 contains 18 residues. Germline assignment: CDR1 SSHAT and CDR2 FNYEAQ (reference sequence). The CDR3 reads CASSPGLLSRMNTGELFF. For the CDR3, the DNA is TGTGCTAGCAGCCCAGGGTTACTTTCTAGAATGAACACCGGGGAGCTGTTTTTT.

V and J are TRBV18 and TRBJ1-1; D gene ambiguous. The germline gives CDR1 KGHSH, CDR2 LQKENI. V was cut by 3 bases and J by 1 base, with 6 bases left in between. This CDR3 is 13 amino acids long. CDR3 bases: TGTGCCAGCTCACCTTTACAGAACACTGAAGCTTTCTTT. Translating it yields CASSPLQNTEAFF. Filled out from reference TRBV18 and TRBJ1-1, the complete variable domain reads NAGVMQNPRHLVRRRGQEARLRCSPMKGHSHVYWYRQLPEEGLKFMVYLQKENIIDESGMPKERFSAEFPKEGPSILRIQQVVRGDSAAYFCASSPLQNTEAFFGQGTRLTVV.

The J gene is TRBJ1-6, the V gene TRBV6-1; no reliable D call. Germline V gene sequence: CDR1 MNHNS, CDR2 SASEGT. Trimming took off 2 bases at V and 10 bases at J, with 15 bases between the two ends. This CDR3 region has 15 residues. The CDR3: CASSETGRSGSPLHF. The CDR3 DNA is TGTGCCAGCAGTGAAACCGGACGGTCGGGATCACCCCTCCACTTT.

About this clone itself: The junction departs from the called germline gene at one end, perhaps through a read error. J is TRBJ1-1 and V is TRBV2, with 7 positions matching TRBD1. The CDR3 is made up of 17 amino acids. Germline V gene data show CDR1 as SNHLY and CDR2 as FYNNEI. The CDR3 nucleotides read TGTGCCAGCAGGGAGGCCCCACAGGGGTCAGTGAAGACTGAAGCTTTCTTT. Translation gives CASREAPQGSVKTEAFF.

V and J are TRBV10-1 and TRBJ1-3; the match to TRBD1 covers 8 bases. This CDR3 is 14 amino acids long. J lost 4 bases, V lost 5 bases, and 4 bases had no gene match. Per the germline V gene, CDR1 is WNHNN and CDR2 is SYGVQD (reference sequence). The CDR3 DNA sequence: TGCGCCAGCAGTTCGGACAGGGAAGGAAACACCATATATTTT. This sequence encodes CASSSDREGNTIYF.

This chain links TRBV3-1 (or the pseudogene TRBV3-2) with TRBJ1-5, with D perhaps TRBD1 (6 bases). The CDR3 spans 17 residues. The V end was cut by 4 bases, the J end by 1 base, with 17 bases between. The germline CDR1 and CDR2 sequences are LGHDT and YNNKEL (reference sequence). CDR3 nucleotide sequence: TGTGCCAGCAGCCTTGTTTTAGCCGGGACAAGCAATCAGCCCCAGCATTTT. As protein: CASSLVLAGTSNQPQHF.

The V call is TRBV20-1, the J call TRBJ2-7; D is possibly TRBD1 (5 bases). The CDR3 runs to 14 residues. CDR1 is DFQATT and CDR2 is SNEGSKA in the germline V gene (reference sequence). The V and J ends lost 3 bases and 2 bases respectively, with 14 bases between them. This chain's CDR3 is CSASRQIGTYEQYF. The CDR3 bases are TGCAGTGCTAGTAGACAGATAGGGACCTACGAGCAGTACTTC.

CDR3: CSASTGLAGPPRQETQYF. The CDR3 DNA reads TGCAGTGCTAGTACGGGACTAGCGGGGCCCCCTCGCCAAGAGACCCAGTACTTC. This sequence joins TRBV20-1 and TRBJ2-5, with 13 bases lining up with TRBD2. The CDR3 runs 18 residues. Germline V gives CDR1 DFQATT, CDR2 SNEGSKA (reference sequence). V lost 3 bases, J lost 1 base, and 11 bases stayed unmatched.

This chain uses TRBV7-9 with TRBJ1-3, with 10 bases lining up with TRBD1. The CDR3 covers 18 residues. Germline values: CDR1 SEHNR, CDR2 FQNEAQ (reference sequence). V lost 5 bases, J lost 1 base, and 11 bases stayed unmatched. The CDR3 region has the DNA TGTGCCAGCAGCCCCTCTGTCCCGGGACAGGGGTCTGGAAACACCATATATTTT. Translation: CASSPSVPGQGSGNTIYF.

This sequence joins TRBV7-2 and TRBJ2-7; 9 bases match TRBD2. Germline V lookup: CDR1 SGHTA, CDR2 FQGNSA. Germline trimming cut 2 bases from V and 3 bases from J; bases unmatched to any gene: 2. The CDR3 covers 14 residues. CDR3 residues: CASSLPSGVYEQYF. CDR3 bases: TGTGCCAGCAGCTTACCTAGCGGGGTCTACGAGCAGTACTTC.

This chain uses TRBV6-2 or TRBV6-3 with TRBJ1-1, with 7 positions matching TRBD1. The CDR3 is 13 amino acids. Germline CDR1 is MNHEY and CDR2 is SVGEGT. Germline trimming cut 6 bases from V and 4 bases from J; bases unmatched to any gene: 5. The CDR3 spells CASSEGGRTEAFF. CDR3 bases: TGTGCCAGCAGCGAAGGGGGCCGCACTGAAGCTTTCTTT.

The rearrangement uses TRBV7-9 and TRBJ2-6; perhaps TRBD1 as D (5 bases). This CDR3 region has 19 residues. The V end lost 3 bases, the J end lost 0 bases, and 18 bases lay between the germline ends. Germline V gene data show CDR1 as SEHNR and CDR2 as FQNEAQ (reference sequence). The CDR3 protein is CASSFPSFRVSSGANVLTF. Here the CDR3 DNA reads TGTGCCAGCAGCTTCCCCTCCTTCAGGGTAAGCTCTGGGGCCAACGTCCTGACTTTC.

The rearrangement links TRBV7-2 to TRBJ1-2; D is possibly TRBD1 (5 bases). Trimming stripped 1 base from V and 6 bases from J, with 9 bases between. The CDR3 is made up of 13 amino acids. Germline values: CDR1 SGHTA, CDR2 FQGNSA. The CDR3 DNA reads TGTGCCAGCAGCTTAGTCTTGGACAATGGCTACACCTTC. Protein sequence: CASSLVLDNGYTF.

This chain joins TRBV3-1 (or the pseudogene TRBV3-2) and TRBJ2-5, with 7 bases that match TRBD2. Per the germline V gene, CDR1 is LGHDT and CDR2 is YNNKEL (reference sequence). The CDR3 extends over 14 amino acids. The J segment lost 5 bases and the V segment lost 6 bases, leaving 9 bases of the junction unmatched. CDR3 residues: CASSPSGASETQYF. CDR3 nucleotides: TGTGCCAGCAGTCCCAGCGGGGCCTCGGAGACCCAGTACTTC.

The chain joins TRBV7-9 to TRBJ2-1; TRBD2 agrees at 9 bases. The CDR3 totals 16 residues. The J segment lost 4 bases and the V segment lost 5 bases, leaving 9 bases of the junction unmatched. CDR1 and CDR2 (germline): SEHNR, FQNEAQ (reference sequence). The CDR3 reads CASSTHLAGIYNEQFF. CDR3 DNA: TGTGCCAGCAGCACACATCTAGCGGGGATATACAATGAGCAGTTCTTC.

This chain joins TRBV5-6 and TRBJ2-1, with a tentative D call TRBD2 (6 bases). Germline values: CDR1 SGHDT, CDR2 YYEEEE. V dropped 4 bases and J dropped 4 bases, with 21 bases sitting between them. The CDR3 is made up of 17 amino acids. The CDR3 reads CASSGRRVPFTYNEQFF. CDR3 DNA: TGTGCCAGCAGCGGGAGGAGGGTCCCTTTTACGTACAATGAGCAGTTCTTC.

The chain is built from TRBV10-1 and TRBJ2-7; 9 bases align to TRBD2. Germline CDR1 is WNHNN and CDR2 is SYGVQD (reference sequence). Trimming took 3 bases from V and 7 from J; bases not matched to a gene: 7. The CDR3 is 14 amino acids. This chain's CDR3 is CASSEKRGVEEQYF. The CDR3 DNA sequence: TGCGCCAGCAGTGAAAAGCGGGGGGTTGAGGAGCAGTACTTC.

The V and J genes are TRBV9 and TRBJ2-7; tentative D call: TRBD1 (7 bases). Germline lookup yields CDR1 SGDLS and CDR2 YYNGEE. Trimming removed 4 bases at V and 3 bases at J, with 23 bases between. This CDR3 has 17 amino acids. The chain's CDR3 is CASSPRPGGTGSYEQYF. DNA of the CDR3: TGTGCCAGCAGCCCACGCCCAGGGGGGACGGGAAGCTACGAGCAGTACTTC. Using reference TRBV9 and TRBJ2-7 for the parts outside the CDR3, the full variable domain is DSGVTQTPKHLITATGQRVTLRCSPRSGDLSVYWYQQSLDQGLQFLIQYYNGEERAKGNILERFSAQQFPDLHSELNLSSLELGDSALYFCASSPRPGGTGSYEQYFGPGTRLTVT.

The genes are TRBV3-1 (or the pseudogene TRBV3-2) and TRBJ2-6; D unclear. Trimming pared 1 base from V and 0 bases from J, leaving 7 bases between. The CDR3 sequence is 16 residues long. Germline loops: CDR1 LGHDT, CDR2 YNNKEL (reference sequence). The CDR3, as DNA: TGTGCCAGCAGCCAAGGAAAAGCCTCTGGGGCCAACGTCCTGACTTTC. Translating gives CASSQGKASGANVLTF.

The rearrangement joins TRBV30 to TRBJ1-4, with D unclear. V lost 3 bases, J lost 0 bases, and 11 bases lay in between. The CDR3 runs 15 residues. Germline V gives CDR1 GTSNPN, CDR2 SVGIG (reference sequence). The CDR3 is CAWSGRGATNEKLFF. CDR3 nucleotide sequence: TGTGCCTGGAGCGGTCGCGGTGCAACTAATGAAAAACTGTTTTTT.

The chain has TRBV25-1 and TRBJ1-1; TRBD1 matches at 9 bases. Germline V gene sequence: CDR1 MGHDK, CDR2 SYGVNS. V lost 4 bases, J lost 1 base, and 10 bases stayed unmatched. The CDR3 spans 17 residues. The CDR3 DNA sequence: TGTGCCAGCAGTGGACGGGACAGGGAGGCTCAGAACACTGAAGCTTTCTTT. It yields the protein CASSGRDREAQNTEAFF.

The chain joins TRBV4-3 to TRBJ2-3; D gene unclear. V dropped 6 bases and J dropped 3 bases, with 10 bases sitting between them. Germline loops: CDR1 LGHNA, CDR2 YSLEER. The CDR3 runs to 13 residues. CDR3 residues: CASSPVFTDTQYF. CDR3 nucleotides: TGCGCCAGCAGTCCCGTGTTTACAGATACGCAGTATTTT.